These T cell receptor beta chains were read from a single sample in a study of T cell responses to AZD1222 COVID-19 vaccine. TCRdb's copy holds only in-frame clones and misses some; the assay was immunoSEQ multiplex PCR. There are over 60,000 clones in the sample; around 87% occur only once, and under 30% lies in the top ten. This sample comprised peripheral blood, obtained on day 0 of AZD1222 vaccination. The receptor set was obtained from an adult in good health. Both conserved end residues are part of each CDR3. Each record gives: J gene, V gene, D gene, CDR3 length, clone size, CDR3 DNA, CDR3 protein. The D gene is left open where the match is weak. Size values are once, few and many counts, or a class for expanded clones, and some rows have none.

J gene: TRBJ2-2
V gene: TRBV5-1
D gene: -
CDR3 length: 13
clone size: once
CDR3 DNA: TGCGCCAGCAGCTTAGAGGAGAACGGGGAGCTGTTTTTT
CDR3 protein: CASSLEENGELFF

J gene: TRBJ1-2
V gene: TRBV5-8
D gene: -
CDR3 length: 16
clone size: -
CDR3 DNA: TGTGCCAGCAGCTTGGGGGCAGGGAGTAAGGACTATGGCTACACCTTC
CDR3 protein: CASSLGAGSKDYGYTF

J gene: TRBJ2-1
V gene: TRBV27
D gene: TRBD2
CDR3 length: 18
clone size: -
CDR3 DNA: TGTGCCAGCAGTTCCTACCCCCAAGCGGGGACGATCTACAATGAGCAGTTCTTC
CDR3 protein: CASSSYPQAGTIYNEQFF

J gene: TRBJ2-7
V gene: TRBV3-1/TRBV3-2
D gene: -
CDR3 length: 13
clone size: -
CDR3 DNA: TGTGCCAGCAGCCAAGTAGTGGGCTACGAGCAGTACTTC
CDR3 protein: CASSQVVGYEQYF

J gene: TRBJ2-1
V gene: TRBV6-2/TRBV6-3
D gene: TRBD1
CDR3 length: 14
clone size: -
CDR3 DNA: TGTGCCAGCAGCCTGGGACAGGGCAACAATGAGCAGTTCTTC
CDR3 protein: CASSLGQGNNEQFF

J gene: TRBJ1-6
V gene: TRBV7-2
D gene: -
CDR3 length: 13
clone size: -
CDR3 DNA: TGTGCCAGCAGCTTAGGTCCGGGTTCACCCCTCCACTTT
CDR3 protein: CASSLGPGSPLHF

J gene: TRBJ1-4
V gene: TRBV6-5
D gene: -
CDR3 length: 14
clone size: -
CDR3 DNA: TGTGCCAGCAGGAGGGGGGAATTTAATGAAAAACTGTTTTTT
CDR3 protein: CASRRGEFNEKLFF

J gene: TRBJ1-2
V gene: TRBV30
D gene: -
CDR3 length: 12
clone size: -
CDR3 DNA: TGTGCCTGGAGTGTAGCCTCCTATGGCTACACCTTC
CDR3 protein: CAWSVASYGYTF

J gene: TRBJ2-4
V gene: TRBV7-2
D gene: TRBD1
CDR3 length: 13
clone size: -
CDR3 DNA: TGTGCCAGCAGCGAGGGACAGACTCCCATTCAGTACTTC
CDR3 protein: CASSEGQTPIQYF

J gene: TRBJ1-2
V gene: TRBV6-5
D gene: -
CDR3 length: 14
clone size: -
CDR3 DNA: TGTGCCAGCAGCCGTGGAGCAGGGACTGATGGCTACACCTTC
CDR3 protein: CASSRGAGTDGYTF

J gene: TRBJ1-1
V gene: TRBV5-1
D gene: TRBD1
CDR3 length: 16
clone size: -
CDR3 DNA: TGCGCCAGCAGCTTGGCCACCCCACAGGGGCTAGCTGAAGCTTTCTTT
CDR3 protein: CASSLATPQGLAEAFF

J gene: TRBJ1-5
V gene: TRBV5-1
D gene: -
CDR3 length: 13
clone size: -
CDR3 DNA: TGCGCCAGCAGCTTGGGTAGCAATCAGCCCCAGCATTTT
CDR3 protein: CASSLGSNQPQHF

J gene: TRBJ2-3
V gene: TRBV3-1/TRBV3-2
D gene: TRBD2
CDR3 length: 18
clone size: -
CDR3 DNA: TGTGCCAGCAGCCCGGGACTAGCGGGGGCTACTAGCACAGATACGCAGTATTTT
CDR3 protein: CASSPGLAGATSTDTQYF

J gene: TRBJ1-1
V gene: TRBV19
D gene: -
CDR3 length: 13
clone size: few
CDR3 DNA: TGTGCCAGTAGTATCTTTTCCAACACTGAAGCTTTCTTT
CDR3 protein: CASSIFSNTEAFF

J gene: TRBJ1-6
V gene: TRBV9
D gene: -
CDR3 length: 16
clone size: -
CDR3 DNA: TGTGCCAGCAGCGTAGCGCTCCGAGCCGATAATTCACCCCTCCACTTT
CDR3 protein: CASSVALRADNSPLHF

J gene: TRBJ1-1
V gene: TRBV6-5
D gene: -
CDR3 length: 14
clone size: -
CDR3 DNA: TGTGCCAGCAGTCGAACAGGAGGGAACACTGAAGCTTTCTTT
CDR3 protein: CASSRTGGNTEAFF

J gene: TRBJ1-1
V gene: TRBV18
D gene: -
CDR3 length: 15
clone size: -
CDR3 DNA: TGTGCCAGCTCATCAGGCTATGGGGGGAACACTGAAGCTTTCTTT
CDR3 protein: CASSSGYGGNTEAFF

J gene: TRBJ1-1
V gene: TRBV6-1
D gene: TRBD1
CDR3 length: 14
clone size: -
CDR3 DNA: TGTGCCAGCAGTGAAGCGACAGGGAGGACTGAAGCTTTCTTT
CDR3 protein: CASSEATGRTEAFF

J gene: TRBJ2-3
V gene: TRBV6-5
D gene: -
CDR3 length: 15
clone size: -
CDR3 DNA: TGTGCCAGCAGTTACGAAGGCAGGCCCACAGATACGCAGTATTTT
CDR3 protein: CASSYEGRPTDTQYF

J gene: TRBJ1-2
V gene: TRBV30
D gene: -
CDR3 length: 12
clone size: -
CDR3 DNA: TGTGCCTGGAGCCCCGGGCTCTATGGCTACACCTTC
CDR3 protein: CAWSPGLYGYTF

J gene: TRBJ2-1
V gene: TRBV21-1
D gene: -
CDR3 length: 12
clone size: -
CDR3 DNA: TGTGCCAGCAGAGCAGGGAGTGGTGAGCAGTTCTTC
CDR3 protein: CASRAGSGEQFF

J gene: TRBJ2-2
V gene: TRBV4-2
D gene: -
CDR3 length: 19
clone size: -
CDR3 DNA: TGTGCCAGCAGCCAAGGTTCGTTGGTCGACACTACTTACACCGGGGAGCTGTTTTTT
CDR3 protein: CASSQGSLVDTTYTGELFF

J gene: TRBJ1-3
V gene: TRBV18
D gene: -
CDR3 length: 16
clone size: -
CDR3 DNA: TGTGCCAGCTCACCAGAGGATACCTTCTCTGGAAACACCATATATTTT
CDR3 protein: CASSPEDTFSGNTIYF

J gene: TRBJ2-1
V gene: TRBV5-1
D gene: -
CDR3 length: 16
clone size: -
CDR3 DNA: TGCGCCAGCAGCGCATCGACAGGATATCCAAACAATGAGCAGTTCTTC
CDR3 protein: CASSASTGYPNNEQFF